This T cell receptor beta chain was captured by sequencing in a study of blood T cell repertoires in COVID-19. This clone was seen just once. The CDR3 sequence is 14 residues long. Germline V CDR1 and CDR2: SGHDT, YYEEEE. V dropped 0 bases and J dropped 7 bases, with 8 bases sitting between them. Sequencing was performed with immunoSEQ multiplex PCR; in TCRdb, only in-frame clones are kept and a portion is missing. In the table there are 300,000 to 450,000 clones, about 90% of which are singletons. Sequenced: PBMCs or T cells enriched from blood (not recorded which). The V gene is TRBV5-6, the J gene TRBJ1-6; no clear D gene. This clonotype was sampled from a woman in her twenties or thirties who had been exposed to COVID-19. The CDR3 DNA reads TGTGCCAGCAGCTTGGCCGTGGCAAATTCACCCCTCCACTTT. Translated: CASSLAVANSPLHF.